This entry lists 4 T cell receptor beta chains sequenced from one sample in a study of cytomegalovirus exposure and HLA in healthy donors. PCR primers comprised 60 Vbeta and 13 Jbeta primers. Here immunoSEQ multiplex PCR was the method, and the copy in TCRdb shows in-frame clones only, minus some. This table holds over 200,000 clones, 60% to 80% found once. Sequenced sample: PBMCs. The receptors stem from a male donor in good health and CMV-seronegative.

The chain joins TRBV9 to TRBJ2-1; 7 bases align to TRBD2. Per the germline V gene, CDR1 is SGDLS and CDR2 is YYNGEE. This CDR3 is 15 amino acids long. The V and J ends lost 0 bases and 7 bases, in that order; junction bases with no gene match: 7. This chain's CDR3 is CASSVGGGRGNEQFF. CDR3 in DNA: TGTGCCAGCAGCGTAGGGGGCGGGAGAGGAAATGAGCAGTTCTTC.

This clone was seen only once. This rearrangement joins TRBV18 to TRBJ1-1; 7 nucleotides line up with TRBD1. The CDR3 spans 14 residues. Germline CDR1 is KGHSH and CDR2 is LQKENI. Germline trimming cut 3 bases from V and 9 bases from J; bases unmatched to any gene: 10. The CDR3 DNA reads TGTGCCAGCTCACCCCCGGGACAGAATGCGCAAGCTTTCTTT. It yields the protein CASSPPGQNAQAFF.

This chain links TRBV5-1 with TRBJ2-3; D gene ambiguous. The V end lost 0 bases, the J end lost 2 bases, and 7 bases lay between the germline ends. CDR1 and CDR2 from the germline V gene are SGHRS and YFSETQ. The CDR3 runs to 14 residues. The CDR3 loop is CASSLVIYTDTQYF. The DNA for the CDR3 is TGCGCCAGCAGCTTGGTTATATACACAGATACGCAGTATTTT.

This clone was detected once. The chain has TRBV9 and TRBJ1-3; 7 nucleotides line up with TRBD1. The V and J ends lost 4 bases and 0 bases, in that order; junction bases with no gene match: 4. CDR3 length: 15 residues. Germline CDR1 and CDR2: SGDLS and YYNGEE. The CDR3 loop is CASSYTGVSGNTIYF. CDR3 nucleotides: TGTGCCAGCAGCTATACAGGGGTCTCTGGAAACACCATATATTTT.